This TCR beta chain was recorded in a study of blood T cell repertoires in COVID-19. Germline loops: CDR1 MDHEN, CDR2 SYDVKM. J was trimmed by 4 bases and V by 9 bases; bases with no gene match: 3. The CDR3 spans 12 residues. Only in-frame clones appear in the TCRdb table, and some are missing; sequencing was by immunoSEQ multiplex PCR. The repertoire consists of a few hundred thousand clones, with less than 90% occurring once and the leading ten covering about 4.5%. In this sample, this clone turned up once. This clonotype originated in a man in his 60s who had recovered from COVID-19. The sequencing sample was made of peripheral blood. The chain couples TRBV28 to TRBJ2-7, with 10 bases fitting TRBD1. CDR3 DNA: TGTGCCAGTGACAGGGGGCGTTACGAGCAGTACTTC. It translates to CASDRGRYEQYF.